The 10 T cell receptor beta chains listed next were all sequenced from one sample in a study of blood T cell repertoires in COVID-19. Clones were read by immunoSEQ multiplex PCR, and TCRdb kept only the in-frame ones, dropping some. The repertoire has fewer than 250,000 clones, more than 70% of them found once; the top ten carry 6.5% to 9.5%. Source material: PBMCs or T cells enriched from blood (not recorded which). These receptor sequences come from a young woman who had recovered from COVID-19.

There are a few counts of this clone. J is TRBJ1-2 and V is TRBV5-1, with TRBD1 as a possible D gene (6 bases). CDR1 SGHRS and CDR2 YFSETQ come from the germline V gene. This CDR3 contains 16 residues. V was shortened by 4 bases and J by 6 bases, with 22 bases between the two germline ends. CDR3 loop: CASSPQGGQIGDGYTF. CDR3 sequence (DNA): TGCGCCAGCAGCCCTCAAGGGGGACAAATAGGGGATGGCTACACCTTC.

This chain connects TRBV18 to TRBJ1-1; unclear D gene. There are 14 residues in the CDR3. Trimming took 2 bases from V and 3 from J, leaving 10 bases between them. In germline, CDR1 is KGHSH, CDR2 LQKENI. In DNA, the CDR3 is TGTGCCAGCTCACCAGTAGTACGGGACACTGAAGCTTTCTTT. The encoded protein is CASSPVVRDTEAFF.

The rearrangement uses TRBV9 and TRBJ2-7, with 11 bases lining up with TRBD1. The CDR3 runs to 14 residues. V trimming: 1 base; J trimming: 5 bases; junction bases outside the gene matches: 2. Per germline, CDR1 SGDLS and CDR2 YYNGEE. The CDR3 DNA reads as TGTGCCAGCAGCGTATTGGGACAGGGGGACGAGCAGTACTTC. It codes for CASSVLGQGDEQYF.

The chain is built from TRBV28 and TRBJ1-5, with 7 positions matching TRBD1. The CDR3 is made up of 16 amino acids. Germline CDR1 and CDR2: MDHEN and SYDVKM. Germline trimming cut 10 bases from V and 3 bases from J; bases unmatched to any gene: 15. CDR3 amino acids: CAIAPEGRGDNQPQHF. The DNA for the CDR3 is TGTGCCATCGCCCCGGAGGGCAGGGGGGACAATCAGCCCCAGCATTTT. Variable domain in full (rest from reference TRBV28 and TRBJ1-5): DVKVTQSSRYLVKRTGEKVFLECVQDMDHENMFWYRQDPGLGLRLIYFSYDVKMKEKGDIPEGYSVSREKKERFSLILESASTNQTSMYLCAIAPEGRGDNQPQHFGDGTRLSIL.

This chain uses TRBV6-1 with TRBJ2-4; 8 positions agree with TRBD2. Germline CDR1 is MNHNS and CDR2 is SASEGT. The CDR3 runs to 18 residues. Trimming took 3 bases from V and 0 from J; bases not matched to a gene: 10. Written as DNA, the CDR3 is TGTGCCAGCAGTGATCGTTCCTTTAGCGGGGTAGCCAAAAACATTCAGTACTTC. Protein sequence: CASSDRSFSGVAKNIQYF.

CDR3 sequence: CATSSRGQNEQYF. The CDR3 DNA sequence: TGTGCCACCTCCTCGAGGGGGCAGAACGAGCAGTACTTC. The V gene is TRBV24-1, the J gene TRBJ2-7, with TRBD1 matching 7 bases. The ends lost 9 bases at V and 5 bases at J; junction bases unmatched: 9. Per germline, CDR1 KGHDR and CDR2 SFDVKD. This CDR3 contains 13 residues.

This chain connects TRBV4-1 to TRBJ1-5; D is uncertain. The CDR3 totals 14 residues. CDR1 is MGHRA, CDR2 YSYEKL, per germline. Between the trimmed V and J ends, which lost 0 bases and 7 bases, there was a span of 10 bases. Here the CDR3 DNA reads TGCGCCAGCAGCCAAGAAGTAGTCCGGCAGCCCCAGCATTTT. This codes for CASSQEVVRQPQHF.

The chain recombines TRBV7-9 with TRBJ1-1, with 7 bases lining up with TRBD1. V lost 6 bases to trimming and J lost 0 bases; unmatched junction nucleotides: 4. There are 14 residues in the CDR3. Germline loops: CDR1 SEHNR, CDR2 FQNEAQ (reference sequence). CDR3 residues: CASRPGTVNTEAFF. CDR3 nucleotides: TGTGCCAGCAGACCCGGGACAGTGAACACTGAAGCTTTCTTT.

The chain links TRBV10-3 to TRBJ2-1, with D possibly TRBD2 on 7 matching bases. Trimming cost V 7 bases and J 4 bases, with 17 bases left between them. This CDR3 comprises 15 residues. Germline V CDR1 and CDR2: ENHRY, SYGVKD. The CDR3 nucleotides are TGTGCCATCAAAGGGGGGGGTGTACTATACAATGAGCAGTTCTTC. Its translation is CAIKGGGVLYNEQFF.

This chain connects TRBV13 to TRBJ1-4, with D unclear. The CDR3 has 15 residues. CDR1 and CDR2 from the germline V gene are PRHDT and FYEKMQ (reference sequence). The V end lost 5 bases, the J end lost 8 bases, and 18 bases lay between the germline ends. The CDR3 sequence: CASSPNGGVREKLFF. CDR3 in DNA: TGTGCCAGCAGCCCTAATGGCGGGGTGCGCGAAAAACTGTTTTTT. Together with reference TRBV13 and TRBJ1-4, the CDR3 gives the full variable domain: AAGVIQSPRHLIKEKRETATLKCYPIPRHDTVYWYQQGPGQDPQFLISFYEKMQSDKGSIPDRFSAQQFSDYHSELNMSSLELGDSALYFCASSPNGGVREKLFFGSGTQLSVL.